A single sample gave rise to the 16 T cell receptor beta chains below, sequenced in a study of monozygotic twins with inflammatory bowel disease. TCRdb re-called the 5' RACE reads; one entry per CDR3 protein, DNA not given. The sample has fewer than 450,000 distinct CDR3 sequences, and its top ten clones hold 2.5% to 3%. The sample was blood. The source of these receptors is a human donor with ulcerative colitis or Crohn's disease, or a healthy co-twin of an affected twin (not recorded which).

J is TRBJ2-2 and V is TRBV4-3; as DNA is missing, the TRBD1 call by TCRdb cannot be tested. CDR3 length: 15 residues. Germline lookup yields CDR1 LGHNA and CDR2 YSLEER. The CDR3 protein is CASSPLGGRTGELFF.

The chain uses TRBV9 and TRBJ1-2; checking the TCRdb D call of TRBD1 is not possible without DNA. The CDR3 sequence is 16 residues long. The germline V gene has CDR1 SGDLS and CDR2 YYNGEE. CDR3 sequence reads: CASSVGGAGGTYGYTF.

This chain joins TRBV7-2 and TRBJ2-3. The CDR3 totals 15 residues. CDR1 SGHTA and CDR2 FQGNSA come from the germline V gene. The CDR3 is CASRVFDGGTDTQYF. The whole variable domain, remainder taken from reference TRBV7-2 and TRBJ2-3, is GAGVSQSPSNKVTEKGKDVELRCDPISGHTALYWYRQSLGQGLEFLIYFQGNSAPDKSGLPSDRFSAERTGGSVSTLTIQRTQQEDSAVYLCASRVFDGGTDTQYFGPGTRLTVL.

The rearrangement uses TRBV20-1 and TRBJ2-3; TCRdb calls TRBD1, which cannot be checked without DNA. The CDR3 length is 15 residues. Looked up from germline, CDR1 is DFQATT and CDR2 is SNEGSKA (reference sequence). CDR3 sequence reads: CSARKLGLTADTQYF.

The CDR3 here is CASSTLTGNLREKLFF. The V call is TRBV19, the J call TRBJ1-4; TCRdb returns TRBD1, unconfirmable since there is no DNA. Germline CDR1 is LNHDA and CDR2 is SQIVND (reference sequence). The CDR3 has 16 amino acids.

The CDR3 reads CASSPPFGRGPWETQYF. This chain connects TRBV4-1 to TRBJ2-5; as DNA is missing, the TRBD2 call by TCRdb cannot be tested. CDR1 and CDR2 from the germline V gene are MGHRA and YSYEKL. The CDR3 contains 17 residues.

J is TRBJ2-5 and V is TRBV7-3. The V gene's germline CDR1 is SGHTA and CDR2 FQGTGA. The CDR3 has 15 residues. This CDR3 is CASSLRAGNQETQYF.

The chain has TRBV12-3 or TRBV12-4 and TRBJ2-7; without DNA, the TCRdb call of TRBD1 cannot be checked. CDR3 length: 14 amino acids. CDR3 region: CASSQPRGPYEQYF.

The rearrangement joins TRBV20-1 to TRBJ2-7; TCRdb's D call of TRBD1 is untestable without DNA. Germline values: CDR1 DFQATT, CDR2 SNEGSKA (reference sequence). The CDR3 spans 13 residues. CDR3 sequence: CSAGDGTGYEQYF.

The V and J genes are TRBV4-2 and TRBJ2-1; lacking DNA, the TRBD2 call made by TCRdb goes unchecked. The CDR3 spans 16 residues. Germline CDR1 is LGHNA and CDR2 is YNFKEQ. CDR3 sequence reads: CASSHFLSGGYNEQFF.

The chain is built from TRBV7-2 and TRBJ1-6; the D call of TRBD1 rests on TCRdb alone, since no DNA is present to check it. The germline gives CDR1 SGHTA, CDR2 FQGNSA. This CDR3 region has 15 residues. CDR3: CASSRFGQGWSPLHF.

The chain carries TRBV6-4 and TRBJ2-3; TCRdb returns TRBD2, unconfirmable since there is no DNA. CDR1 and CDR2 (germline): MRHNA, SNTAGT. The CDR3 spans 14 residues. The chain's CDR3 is CASSRDYNTDTQYF.

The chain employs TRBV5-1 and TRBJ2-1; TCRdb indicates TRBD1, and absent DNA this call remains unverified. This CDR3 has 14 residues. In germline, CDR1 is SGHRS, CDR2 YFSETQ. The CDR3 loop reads CASSLEQGDYEQFF.

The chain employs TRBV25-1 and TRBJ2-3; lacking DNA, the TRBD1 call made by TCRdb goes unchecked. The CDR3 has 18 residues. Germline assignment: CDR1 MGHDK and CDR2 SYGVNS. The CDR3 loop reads CASSEYKTAGRTLDTQYF.

CDR3 residues: CASSPQDREPQHF. The genes are TRBV18 and TRBJ1-5; no DNA is available, so the TRBD1 call from TCRdb remains unchecked. The CDR3 covers 13 residues. Germline V lookup: CDR1 KGHSH, CDR2 LQKENI.

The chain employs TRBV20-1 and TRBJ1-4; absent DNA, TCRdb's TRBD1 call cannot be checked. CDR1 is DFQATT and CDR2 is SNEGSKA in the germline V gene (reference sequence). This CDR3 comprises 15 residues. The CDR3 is CSARDYETVSEKLFF.